Each of the 17 T cell receptor beta chains below was sequenced from the same sample in a study of blood T cell repertoires in COVID-19. Libraries were prepared by immunoSEQ multiplex PCR; TCRdb keeps only in-frame clonotypes and omits some of them. Of around 100,000 clones listed, roughly 90% are singletons. The sequencing input was peripheral blood. These receptors originate from a man aged 80 or over with acute or convalescent COVID-19.

The V and J genes are TRBV4-1 and TRBJ2-3; D might be TRBD2 (5 bases). V dropped 0 bases and J dropped 0 bases, with 10 bases sitting between them. The CDR3 covers 16 residues. CDR1 is MGHRA, CDR2 YSYEKL, per germline. The CDR3 loop reads CASSQDRDISTDTQYF. CDR3 in DNA: TGCGCCAGCAGCCAAGATCGGGATATCAGCACAGATACGCAGTATTTT.

The chain links TRBV5-5 to TRBJ2-1; 15 nucleotides align to TRBD2. Losses at the gene ends were 4 bases for V and 15 bases for J; bases not matched to a gene: 11. This CDR3 has 15 amino acids. Per germline, CDR1 SGHKS and CDR2 YYEKEE (reference sequence). The CDR3 sequence: CASSPGTSGGFDWFF. The CDR3 DNA sequence: TGTGCCAGCAGCCCCGGGACTAGCGGGGGGTTTGATTGGTTCTTC.

The chain carries TRBV3-1 (or the pseudogene TRBV3-2) and TRBJ1-6, with 7 nucleotides matching TRBD1. The germline V gene has CDR1 LGHDT and CDR2 YNNKEL (reference sequence). The junction had 2 bases not matched to a gene; V was cut back by 0 bases and J by 12 bases. The CDR3 is 13 amino acids. The CDR3 region is CASSQDWDRPLHF. The CDR3 DNA is TGTGCCAGCAGCCAAGATTGGGACAGACCCCTCCACTTT.

This clone was picked up one time. The rearrangement links TRBV28 to TRBJ2-5; no clear D gene. CDR3 length: 13 residues. V was pared by 3 bases and J by 4 bases, with 9 bases between. CDR1 and CDR2 (germline): MDHEN, SYDVKM. CDR3 loop: CASSLGQVETQYF. In nucleotides, the CDR3 is TGTGCCAGCAGTTTGGGCCAGGTAGAGACCCAGTACTTC.

V is TRBV7-2 and J is TRBJ1-6; TRBD1 aligns across 12 bases. The J segment lost 10 bases and the V segment lost 1 base, leaving 5 bases of the junction unmatched. CDR1 and CDR2 from the germline V gene are SGHTA and FQGNSA. The CDR3 consists of 16 residues. The CDR3 reads CASSLEGDRGPSPLHF. For the CDR3, the DNA is TGTGCCAGCAGCTTAGAGGGGGACAGGGGGCCATCACCCCTCCACTTT.

V and J are TRBV28 and TRBJ2-1, with TRBD2 matching 8 bases. Germline V gives CDR1 MDHEN, CDR2 SYDVKM. This CDR3 spans 15 amino acids. Losses at the gene ends were 8 bases for V and 4 bases for J; bases not matched to a gene: 10. The CDR3, as DNA: TGTGCCAGCCTCGGAGGGGCTAGCGGGTACAATGAGCAGTTCTTC. Translating it yields CASLGGASGYNEQFF.

The chain carries TRBV11-3 and TRBJ2-2; a possible D gene is TRBD1 (6 bases). There are 15 residues in the CDR3. Trimming took off 6 bases at V and 7 bases at J, with 18 bases between the two ends. Germline V gene sequence: CDR1 SGHNT, CDR2 YENEEA. DNA for the CDR3: TGTGCCAGCAGTCCTCGAGGGGGAGTCGGCGGGGAGCTGTTTTTT. This gives the protein CASSPRGGVGGELFF.

A single count supports this clone. The chain carries TRBV6-2 or TRBV6-3 and TRBJ1-4, with no clear D. The V and J ends lost 2 bases and 4 bases respectively, with 2 bases between them. The CDR3 runs to 12 residues. Germline assignment: CDR1 MNHEY and CDR2 SVGEGT. In nucleotides, the CDR3 is TGTGCCAGCAGTTACCTTAATGAAAAACTGTTTTTT. This gives the protein CASSYLNEKLFF.

The chain uses TRBV5-1 and TRBJ2-3; D not resolved. This CDR3 is 15 amino acids long. Deletions cut 0 bases from V and 2 bases from J, with 10 bases between. Germline loops: CDR1 SGHRS, CDR2 YFSETQ. The CDR3 loop reads CASSLVGRSTDTQYF. CDR3 coding DNA: TGCGCCAGCAGCTTGGTCGGCAGGTCCACAGATACGCAGTATTTT.

V gene TRBV20-1 combines with J gene TRBJ2-1; D not certain. CDR3 length: 11 amino acids. Germline CDR1 and CDR2: DFQATT and SNEGSKA (reference sequence). Trimming took off 6 bases at V and 13 bases at J, with 16 bases between the two ends. The CDR3 loop reads CSADEASRQFF. CDR3 DNA sequence: TGCAGTGCGGATGAAGCGTCTCGACAGTTCTTC.

The chain recombines TRBV28 with TRBJ1-1; TRBD1 matches at 8 bases. Germline CDR1 reads MDHEN; CDR2 reads SYDVKM. V shed 8 bases and J 1 base; nucleotides not matched to a gene: 0. CDR3 length: 12 residues. The CDR3 region is CASGTGNTEAFF. The CDR3 DNA reads TGTGCCAGCGGGACAGGGAACACTGAAGCTTTCTTT.

The J gene is TRBJ2-7, the V gene TRBV28, with 7 bases matching TRBD1. The CDR3 runs to 12 residues. V gave up 8 bases and J gave up 6 bases; unmatched junction bases: 7. Germline assignment: CDR1 MDHEN and CDR2 SYDVKM. CDR3 coding DNA: TGTGCCAGCCTAGACAGGGCCGCCGAGCAGTACTTC. Protein: CASLDRAAEQYF. Supplemented by reference TRBV28 and TRBJ2-7, the full variable domain reads DVKVTQSSRYLVKRTGEKVFLECVQDMDHENMFWYRQDPGLGLRLIYFSYDVKMKEKGDIPEGYSVSREKKERFSLILESASTNQTSMYLCASLDRAAEQYFGPGTRLTVT.

J is TRBJ2-7 and V is TRBV15; 9 positions agree with TRBD2. The CDR3 is 16 amino acids. V gave up 3 bases and J gave up 2 bases; unmatched junction bases: 8. Germline V gives CDR1 LNHNV, CDR2 YYDKDF (reference sequence). CDR3: CATSRRLAGEAYEQYF. In DNA form, the CDR3 reads TGTGCCACCAGCAGGAGGTTAGCGGGAGAAGCCTACGAGCAGTACTTC.

The J gene is TRBJ2-1, the V gene TRBV9, with 7 bases identical to TRBD1. V lost 2 bases, J lost 2 bases, and 4 bases stayed unmatched. The V gene's germline CDR1 is SGDLS and CDR2 YYNGEE. The CDR3 has 15 amino acids. CDR3: CASSVRGQTYNEQFF. The CDR3 DNA sequence: TGTGCCAGCAGCGTTAGGGGACAGACCTACAATGAGCAGTTCTTC.

V usage is TRBV7-9 and J usage is TRBJ2-7; 8 nucleotides align to TRBD1. This CDR3 has 14 amino acids. V lost 4 bases and J lost 3; bases outside the gene matches: 5. Germline V gene sequence: CDR1 SEHNR, CDR2 FQNEAQ (reference sequence). The CDR3 bases are TGTGCCAGCAGCTACGGACAGGGTTTCTACGAGCAGTACTTC. Its translation is CASSYGQGFYEQYF.

The V gene is TRBV3-1 (or the pseudogene TRBV3-2), the J gene TRBJ2-7; no definite D call. Trimming took off 1 base at V and 4 bases at J, with 8 bases between the two ends. The germline V gene encodes CDR1 LGHDT and CDR2 YNNKEL (reference sequence). This CDR3 is built from 13 residues. In DNA, the CDR3 is TGTGCCAGCAGCCAAGTTAGTTCATACGAGCAGTACTTC. As protein: CASSQVSSYEQYF.

CDR3 sequence: CASGAQATSGNTIYF. CDR3 DNA: TGTGCCAGCGGGGCCCAGGCAACCTCTGGAAACACCATATATTTT. The J gene is TRBJ1-3, the V gene TRBV6-5, with D maybe TRBD1 (5 bases). Trimming cost V 8 bases and J 0 bases, with 14 bases left between them. Per the germline V gene, CDR1 is MNHEY and CDR2 is SVGAGI. The CDR3 is 15 residues long.